This T cell receptor (beta chain) was captured in a study of shared clonotypes between healthy human individuals. Study results and limitations: Non-shared clonotypes displayed generation probabilities falling below those of clonotypes present in all four donors.

Details on this clone: The antigen is undetermined.

Germline lookup yields CDR1 SGHTA and CDR2 FQGTGA. This CDR3 has 14 residues. J was trimmed by 2 bases and V by 5 bases; bases with no gene match: 4. Naive-designated CD8 cells lacked CD45RO, were positively enriched for CCR7, and omitted terminally differentiated effector memory CD45RA+ cells. Measured with immunoSEQ multiplex PCR; TCRdb has only the in-frame clones, and not every one. The table includes roughly 2.1 million clones, 85% to 95% detected once. The source material was naive CD8+ T cells from PBMCs. The receptor was derived from a man between 18 and 29 years old in good health. Some clones in this sample may be carry-over from other donors' samples. The chain uses TRBV7-3 and TRBJ2-7, with 9 bases matching TRBD2. CDR3 coding DNA: TGTGCCAGCAGCCAGGTAGCGGGAGCCTACGAGCAGTACTTC. Amino acid sequence: CASSQVAGAYEQYF.